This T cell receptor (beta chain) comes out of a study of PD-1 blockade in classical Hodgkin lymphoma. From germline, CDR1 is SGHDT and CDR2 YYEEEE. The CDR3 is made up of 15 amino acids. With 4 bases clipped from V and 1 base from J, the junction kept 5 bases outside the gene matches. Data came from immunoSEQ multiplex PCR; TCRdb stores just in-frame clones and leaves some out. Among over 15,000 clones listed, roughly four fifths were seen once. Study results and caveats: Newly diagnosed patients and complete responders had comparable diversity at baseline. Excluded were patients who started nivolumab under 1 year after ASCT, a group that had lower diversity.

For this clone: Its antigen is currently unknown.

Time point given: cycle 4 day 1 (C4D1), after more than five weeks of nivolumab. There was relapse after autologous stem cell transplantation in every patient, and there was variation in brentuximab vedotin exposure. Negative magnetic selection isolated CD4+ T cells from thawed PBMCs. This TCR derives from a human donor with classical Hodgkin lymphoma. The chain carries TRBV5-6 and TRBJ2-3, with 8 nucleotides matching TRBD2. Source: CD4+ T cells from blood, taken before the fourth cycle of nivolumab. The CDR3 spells CASSTERERTDTQYF. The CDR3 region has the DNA TGTGCCAGCAGCACAGAGCGGGAGCGCACAGATACGCAGTATTTT.